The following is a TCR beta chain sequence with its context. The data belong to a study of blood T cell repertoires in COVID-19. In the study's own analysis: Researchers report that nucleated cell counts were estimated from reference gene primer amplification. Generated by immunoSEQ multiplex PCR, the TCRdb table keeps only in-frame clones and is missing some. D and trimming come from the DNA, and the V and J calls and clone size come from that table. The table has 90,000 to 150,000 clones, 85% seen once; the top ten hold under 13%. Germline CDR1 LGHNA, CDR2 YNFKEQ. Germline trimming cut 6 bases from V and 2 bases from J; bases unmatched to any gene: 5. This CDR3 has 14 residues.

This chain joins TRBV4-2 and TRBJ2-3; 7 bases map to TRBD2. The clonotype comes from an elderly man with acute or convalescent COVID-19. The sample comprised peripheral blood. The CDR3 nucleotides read TGTGCCAGCAGGGGGCGGGGGAACACAGATACGCAGTATTTT. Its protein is CASRGRGNTDTQYF.